Listed below are T cell receptor beta chains from one sample, sequenced in a study of regulatory T cells in long-lasting Graves disease. Each CDR3 protein is one row after TCRdb ran MiXCR on the multiplex PCR reads. The sample lists hundreds of thousands of distinct CDR3 sequences; over 15% were seen once. Another study also made use of these data, one on T cells in Graves' hyperthyroidism and ophthalmopathy.

The sequencing used peripheral blood mononuclear cells (PBMCs), collected at new diagnosis, from a patient treated with antithyroid drugs. These receptors were taken from a man aged 40-55 years with Graves disease. Each CDR3 is given with its conserved first and last residue. A D gene is named only where the DNA matches it firmly. Size values are once, few and many counts, or a class for expanded clones, and some rows have none.

J,size,V,D,DNA,CDR3
TRBJ2-3,many,TRBV7-2,NA,TGTGCCAGCAGCTTAGCCCCGACTAACTCCCCCCAGGGAACGCAGTATTTT,CASSLAPTNSPQGTQYF
TRBJ2-7,NA,TRBV10-2,NA,TGCGCCAGCAATCCTCAGGGTACCCACGAGCAGTACTTC,CASNPQGTHEQYF
TRBJ2-1,many,TRBV18,NA,TGTGCCAGCTCACCATACCGGGATCCTGCCTCCCATGAGCAGTTCTTC,CASSPYRDPASHEQFF
TRBJ1-1,NA,TRBV29-1,NA,TGCAGCTTGAGGGGGTTAGGGGCCCTGAACACTGAAGCTTTCTTT,CSLRGLGALNTEAFF
TRBJ1-6,few,TRBV20-1,NA,TGCAGTGCTAGTGAACAGGGAAATTCACCCCTCCACTTT,CSASEQGNSPLHF
TRBJ2-1,many,TRBV5-6,NA,TGTGCCAGCAGCTACGGGGCCGCTACTATCAATGAGCAGTTCTTC,CASSYGAATINEQFF
TRBJ2-7,many,TRBV3-1,NA,TGTGCCAGCAGCCAAGCCGGCGTTGGCTACGAGCAGTACTTC,CASSQAGVGYEQYF
TRBJ2-6,NA,TRBV6-1,TRBD1,TGTGCCAGCAGTGTTACAGGGGGCGCTTCCGGGGCCAACGTCCTGACTTTC,CASSVTGGASGANVLTF
TRBJ2-5,many,TRBV5-5,TRBD1,TGTGCCAGCAGCCCTAAGGACAGGGTTGAGACCCAGTACTTC,CASSPKDRVETQYF
TRBJ2-3,NA,TRBV27,NA,TGTGCCAGCAGTTTCCAGGGGGGGGGAGGGACGCAGTATTTT,CASSFQGGGGTQYF
TRBJ2-1,many,TRBV5-1,NA,TGCGCCAGCAGCTTTACGGGACATTCGAGCTCCTACAATGAGCAGTTCTTC,CASSFTGHSSSYNEQFF
TRBJ1-3,NA,TRBV28,NA,TGTGCCAGCAGTTTATGGGGTTCTGGAAACACCATATATTTT,CASSLWGSGNTIYF
TRBJ2-1,NA,TRBV20-1,TRBD2,TGCAGTGCTATAGCGGGGACTACCCATGAGCAGTTCTTC,CSAIAGTTHEQFF
TRBJ1-2,many,TRBV24-1,NA,TGTGCCACCAGTGATTTGCGCTATGGCTACACCTTC,CATSDLRYGYTF
TRBJ2-7,many,TRBV28,NA,TGTGCCTCCCACGACCGGTCGTACGAGCAGTACTTC,CASHDRSYEQYF
TRBJ2-3,many,TRBV6-2/TRBV6-3,TRBD2,TGTGCCAGCACAAAAGCAGGGACTAGGGGGGCAGATACGCAGTATTTT,CASTKAGTRGADTQYF
TRBJ1-1,many,TRBV5-5,TRBD1,TGTGCCAGCAGCTTATACTGGACAGGATCTTTTGAAGCTTTCTTT,CASSLYWTGSFEAFF